This paragraph covers one T cell receptor (beta chain) sequence. Antigen specificity is unknown. These data are taken from a study of response to subunit inactivated influenza vaccine. Points from the study as a whole: Researchers suggested that each seasonal influenza vaccination recruits few new T cells.

This CDR3 has 14 residues. Trimming cost V 6 bases and J 8 bases; bases outside gene matches: 3. Germline assignment: CDR1 MNHEY and CDR2 SVGEGT. TCRdb ran MiXCR on the RT-PCR reads and lists one entry per CDR3 protein. The sample holds about 500,000 distinct CDR3 sequences, 16% seen once. This rearrangement joins TRBV6-2 or TRBV6-3 to TRBJ2-2; the match to TRBD2 covers 13 bases. The sequence was collected from a man aged 45 to 70 who received an inactivated influenza vaccine. The source was CD4+ T cells sorted from PBMCs, collected less than 30 months after vaccination. CDR3 coding DNA: TGTGCCAGCAGACTGGGACTAGCGGGAGGGGAGCTGTTTTTT. This translates into CASRLGLAGGELFF.